The 31 T cell receptor beta chains given below trace back to one sample, sequenced in a study of OX40 agonist ivuxolimab in advanced cancers. TCRdb's table, derived via immunoSEQ multiplex PCR, lists solely in-frame clones and lacks some. This table has 40,000 or so clones, around 73% appearing once. This specimen was CD4+ or CD8+ T cells sorted from blood, taken in a trial of the OX40 agonist ivuxolimab. These receptors were collected from an adult with an advanced solid tumor such as melanoma, head and neck, liver or kidney cancer.

This clone has a handful of counts. The chain carries TRBV7-9 and TRBJ1-2, with TRBD1 matching 7 bases. There are 12 residues in the CDR3. After removal of 5 bases from V and 8 bases from J, the junction contained 5 bases not matched to a gene. Germline lookup yields CDR1 SEHNR and CDR2 FQNEAQ (reference sequence). CDR3 sequence (DNA): TGTGCCAGCAGCCGAGACAGGGACGGCTACACCTTC. Encoded protein: CASSRDRDGYTF.

V is TRBV7-2 and J is TRBJ2-7, with D hard to call. Between the trimmed V and J ends, which lost 1 base and 5 bases, there was a span of 6 bases. The CDR3 spans 12 residues. Germline V gives CDR1 SGHTA, CDR2 FQGNSA. In DNA, the CDR3 is TGTGCCAGCAGCTTAGGGATCGACGAGCAGTACTTC. Amino acids: CASSLGIDEQYF.

V is TRBV19 and J is TRBJ2-7, with TRBD1 matching 8 bases. The CDR3 has 14 residues. CDR1 is LNHDA, CDR2 SQIVND, per germline (reference sequence). The junction had 11 bases not matched to a gene; V was cut back by 8 bases and J by 5 bases. The CDR3 reads CASSTGDPYDEQYF. The CDR3 DNA is TGTGCCAGTTCGACAGGGGACCCTTACGACGAGCAGTACTTC.

This clone was counted between two and nine times. The chain couples TRBV18 to TRBJ1-1; D is ambiguous. V was cut by 3 bases and J by 5 bases, with 10 bases left in between. The CDR3 is 13 residues long. Germline CDR1 and CDR2: KGHSH and LQKENI. In nucleotides, the CDR3 is TGTGCCAGCTCACCCCCGGCTGGGACTGAAGCTTTCTTT. Residues: CASSPPAGTEAFF.

This clone appeared a single time. CDR3: CASSARQGGIETQYF. CDR3 nucleotides: TGTGCCAGCAGCGCCCGACAGGGGGGTATCGAGACCCAGTACTTC. V gene TRBV9 combines with J gene TRBJ2-5; 9 bases are a match to TRBD1. The CDR3 has 15 amino acids. Trimming cost V 3 bases and J 5 bases; bases outside gene matches: 8. Germline V gives CDR1 SGDLS, CDR2 YYNGEE.

V is TRBV6-5 and J is TRBJ1-5; tentatively, D is TRBD1 (5 bases). The V and J ends lost 6 bases and 4 bases respectively, with 13 bases between them. The germline V gene has CDR1 MNHEY and CDR2 SVGAGI. This CDR3 spans 14 amino acids. The CDR3 DNA follows: TGTGCCAGCAGGGGGGATGCGGAAAATCAGCCCCAGCATTTT. Translation gives CASRGDAENQPQHF.

This clone was observed a handful of times. The rearrangement uses TRBV11-1 and TRBJ2-7; the D gene is possibly TRBD1 (5 bases). The CDR3 runs 16 residues. V was pared by 4 bases and J by 2 bases, with 18 bases between. The germline gives CDR1 SGHAT, CDR2 FQDESV (reference sequence). This chain's CDR3 is CASSSSRGTGTYEQYF. The CDR3 DNA is TGTGCCAGCAGCTCTTCACGAGGTACAGGTACCTACGAGCAGTACTTC. The whole variable domain, filled in from reference TRBV11-1 and TRBJ2-7, reads EAEVAQSPRYKITEKSQAVAFWCDPISGHATLYWYRQILGQGPELLVQFQDESVVDDSQLPKDRFSAERLKGVDSTLKIQPAELGDSAMYLCASSSSRGTGTYEQYFGPGTRLTVT.

This clone was seen more than once but under ten times. The J gene is TRBJ2-2, the V gene TRBV11-1, with a possible D match to TRBD2 (6 bases). The germline V and J ends were trimmed by 4 bases and 6 bases, with 12 bases remaining between them. Germline V gene lookup returns CDR1 SGHAT and CDR2 FQDESV (reference sequence). This CDR3 region has 14 residues. The CDR3 is CASSSDYVAGELFF. The CDR3 nucleotides read TGTGCCAGCAGCTCGGACTACGTGGCCGGGGAGCTGTTTTTT.

The chain joins TRBV4-1 to TRBJ1-6; D call uncertain. V lost 0 bases to trimming and J lost 10 bases, with 10 bases between them. The germline gives CDR1 MGHRA, CDR2 YSYEKL. This CDR3 is 14 amino acids long. The CDR3 reads CASSQEGNGSPLHF. CDR3 coding DNA: TGCGCCAGCAGCCAAGAAGGGAATGGGTCACCCCTCCACTTT.

The genes are TRBV30 and TRBJ1-4; D unresolved. Germline-derived CDR1 and CDR2 are GTSNPN and SVGIG (reference sequence). With 5 bases removed from V and 8 bases from J, the gap between germline ends came to 15 bases. The CDR3 runs to 13 residues. CDR3: CAWCAREGEKLFF. CDR3 DNA: TGTGCCTGGTGCGCCCGGGAGGGCGAAAAACTGTTTTTT.

The chain links TRBV27 to TRBJ2-6; 9 nucleotides align to TRBD1. Per germline, CDR1 MNHEY and CDR2 SMNVEV (reference sequence). V shed 5 bases and J 0 bases; nucleotides not matched to a gene: 8. This CDR3 is built from 18 residues. CDR3 sequence: CASSAWTGDGSGANVLTF. CDR3 DNA sequence: TGTGCCAGCAGTGCCTGGACAGGGGACGGCTCTGGGGCCAACGTCCTGACTTTC.

This clone was seen repeatedly, ten times or more. The chain uses TRBV7-9 and TRBJ1-2; 9 nucleotides align to TRBD1. V shed 8 bases, J shed 6 bases, and the junction held 4 bases outside the gene matches. Germline V gene lookup returns CDR1 SEHNR and CDR2 FQNEAQ (reference sequence). The CDR3 sequence is 12 residues long. The CDR3 sequence: CASVGTGNGYTF. The CDR3 nucleotides are TGTGCCAGCGTGGGGACAGGGAATGGCTACACCTTC.

The chain joins TRBV7-9 to TRBJ2-3; possible D gene TRBD2, 6 bases. Trimming stripped 2 bases from V and 1 base from J, with 10 bases between. The CDR3 covers 15 residues. Germline V CDR1 and CDR2: SEHNR, FQNEAQ (reference sequence). CDR3 in DNA: TGTGCCAGCAGCTTACCGGCTAGCGGCACAGATACGCAGTATTTT. It encodes CASSLPASGTDTQYF.

The gene calls are TRBV18 and TRBJ1-5, with D unclear. Germline loops: CDR1 KGHSH, CDR2 LQKENI. There are 14 residues in the CDR3. With 6 bases removed from V and 4 bases from J, the gap between germline ends came to 13 bases. Here the CDR3 DNA reads TGTGCCAGCTCCAATGGCGGATTAAATCAGCCCCAGCATTTT. This gives the protein CASSNGGLNQPQHF. Complete variable domain (other parts from reference TRBV18 and TRBJ1-5): NAGVMQNPRHLVRRRGQEARLRCSPMKGHSHVYWYRQLPEEGLKFMVYLQKENIIDESGMPKERFSAEFPKEGPSILRIQQVVRGDSAAYFCASSNGGLNQPQHFGDGTRLSIL.

The chain is built from TRBV4-3 and TRBJ2-3; TRBD2 matches at 8 bases. The CDR3 is 16 residues long. Per the germline V gene, CDR1 is LGHNA and CDR2 is YSLEER. Trimming took 2 bases from V and 2 from J; bases not matched to a gene: 6. The chain's CDR3 is CASSQMRGGSTDTQYF. In DNA, the CDR3 is TGCGCCAGCAGCCAAATGCGCGGGGGGTCCACAGATACGCAGTATTTT.

The J gene is TRBJ2-2, the V gene TRBV27; the D gene could be TRBD1 or TRBD2 (6 bases each). V lost 0 bases and J lost 5, with 25 bases in between. This CDR3 is built from 20 residues. CDR1 and CDR2 from the germline V gene are MNHEY and SMNVEV (reference sequence). CDR3 in DNA: TGTGCCAGCAGTTTATCGATCGGTAGAGGGGGGACAAGAATTACCGGGGAGCTGTTTTTT. It translates to CASSLSIGRGGTRITGELFF.

The genes are TRBV27 and TRBJ2-7; D ambiguous. The ends were cut back, 0 bases at V and 3 bases at J, with 9 bases in the middle. Per germline, CDR1 MNHEY and CDR2 SMNVEV (reference sequence). This CDR3 region has 14 residues. This CDR3 is CASSLSGTVYEQYF. The CDR3 DNA follows: TGTGCCAGCAGTTTATCAGGTACGGTCTACGAGCAGTACTTC.

The CDR3 here is CASSEDYSTHNEQFF. The CDR3 DNA reads as TGTGCCAGCAGTGAGGACTATTCCACTCACAATGAGCAGTTCTTC. The chain couples TRBV6-1 to TRBJ2-1; TRBD2 is a possible D gene (6 bases). Germline V gene sequence: CDR1 MNHNS, CDR2 SASEGT. V dropped 3 bases and J dropped 5 bases, with 14 bases sitting between them. There are 15 residues in the CDR3.

The chain recombines TRBV11-2 with TRBJ2-1; 8 nucleotides align to TRBD1. Germline trimming cut 11 bases from V and 6 bases from J; bases unmatched to any gene: 3. Germline CDR1 SGHAT, CDR2 FQNNGV. The CDR3 has 11 amino acids. The CDR3 loop reads CASGQVNEQFF. CDR3 DNA: TGTGCCTCGGGACAGGTCAATGAGCAGTTCTTC.

The rearrangement uses TRBV6-6 and TRBJ1-5; TRBD1 is a possible D gene (5 bases). CDR1 is MNHNY, CDR2 SVGAGI, per germline (reference sequence). This CDR3 comprises 16 residues. V was shortened by 3 bases and J by 3 bases, with 15 bases between the two germline ends. As DNA, the CDR3 is TGTGCCAGCAGTTATGAGGGTTTCGGGGCCAATCAGCCCCAGCATTTT. Its translation is CASSYEGFGANQPQHF.

The chain joins TRBV7-9 to TRBJ2-1; D gene unclear. The V gene lost 1 base and the J gene lost 0 bases, with 7 bases spanning the gap. The CDR3 runs to 15 residues. Germline loops: CDR1 SEHNR, CDR2 FQNEAQ (reference sequence). CDR3 in DNA: TGTGCCAGCAGCTTAGACCCTAGCTCCTACAATGAGCAGTTCTTC. This encodes CASSLDPSSYNEQFF. The whole variable domain, remainder taken from reference TRBV7-9 and TRBJ2-1, is DTGVSQNPRHKITKRGQNVTFRCDPISEHNRLYWYRQTLGQGPEFLTYFQNEAQLEKSRLLSDRFSAERPKGSFSTLEIQRTEQGDSAMYLCASSLDPSSYNEQFFGPGTRLTVL.

The chain links TRBV5-1 to TRBJ1-1; D not resolved. CDR3 size: 14 residues. Between the trimmed V and J ends, which lost 1 base and 1 base, there was a span of 8 bases. Per the germline V gene, CDR1 is SGHRS and CDR2 is YFSETQ. The CDR3 sequence: CASSLPIPNTEAFF. The CDR3, as DNA: TGCGCCAGCAGCTTGCCCATCCCGAACACTGAAGCTTTCTTT. Based on the CDR3 plus reference TRBV5-1 and TRBJ1-1, the full variable domain is KAGVTQTPRYLIKTRGQQVTLSCSPISGHRSVSWYQQTPGQGLQFLFEYFSETQRNKGNFPGRFSGRQFSNSRSEMNVSTLELGDSALYLCASSLPIPNTEAFFGQGTRLTVV.

This chain joins TRBV7-2 and TRBJ2-3; tentatively, D is TRBD2 (5 bases). The germline V gene encodes CDR1 SGHTA and CDR2 FQGNSA. The V end lost 1 base, the J end lost 6 bases, and 14 bases lay between the germline ends. The CDR3 loop spans 15 amino acids. CDR3: CASSLEGQAADTQYF. The CDR3 region has the DNA TGTGCCAGCAGCTTAGAGGGCCAAGCGGCCGATACGCAGTATTTT.

This clone turned up a few times. The chain combines TRBV13 with TRBJ2-1, with D perhaps assigned TRBD1 or TRBD2 (5 bases each). Trimming removed 5 bases at V and 0 bases at J, with 17 bases between. The germline gives CDR1 PRHDT, CDR2 FYEKMQ (reference sequence). The CDR3 consists of 17 residues. The CDR3 DNA reads as TGTGCCAGCAGCACCGCTCGAGGGGTTAGCTCCTACAATGAGCAGTTCTTC. Its translation: CASSTARGVSSYNEQFF. Together with reference TRBV13 and TRBJ2-1, the CDR3 gives the full variable domain: AAGVIQSPRHLIKEKRETATLKCYPIPRHDTVYWYQQGPGQDPQFLISFYEKMQSDKGSIPDRFSAQQFSDYHSELNMSSLELGDSALYFCASSTARGVSSYNEQFFGPGTRLTVL.

V usage is TRBV7-9 and J usage is TRBJ1-2; D is unclear. Germline-derived CDR1 and CDR2 are SEHNR and FQNEAQ (reference sequence). V was cut by 0 bases and J by 8 bases, with 10 bases left in between. This CDR3 spans 13 amino acids. CDR3: CASSLASTWGYTF. The CDR3 DNA follows: TGTGCCAGCAGCTTAGCGTCAACCTGGGGCTACACCTTC. The whole variable domain, remainder taken from reference TRBV7-9 and TRBJ1-2, is DTGVSQNPRHKITKRGQNVTFRCDPISEHNRLYWYRQTLGQGPEFLTYFQNEAQLEKSRLLSDRFSAERPKGSFSTLEIQRTEQGDSAMYLCASSLASTWGYTFGSGTRLTVV.

The V and J genes are TRBV6-6 and TRBJ2-1, with 8 nucleotides matching TRBD1. Germline trimming cut 6 bases from V and 3 bases from J; bases unmatched to any gene: 7. CDR1 and CDR2 from the germline V gene are MNHNY and SVGAGI (reference sequence). CDR3 length: 15 amino acids. Here the CDR3 reads CASSPSGTGYNEQFF. The CDR3 nucleotides read TGTGCCAGCAGCCCATCAGGGACAGGCTACAATGAGCAGTTCTTC.

The J gene is TRBJ2-7, the V gene TRBV9; 12 positions agree with TRBD2. Germline V gene data show CDR1 as SGDLS and CDR2 as YYNGEE. CDR3 length: 15 residues. The V gene end was trimmed by 1 base and the J gene end by 4 bases; junction bases not matched to a gene: 3. CDR3 DNA sequence: TGTGCCAGCAGCGTACGGACTAGCGGGATTTACGAGCAGTACTTC. Translating it yields CASSVRTSGIYEQYF. Looking up the rest from reference TRBV9 and TRBJ2-7 gives the full variable domain: DSGVTQTPKHLITATGQRVTLRCSPRSGDLSVYWYQQSLDQGLQFLIQYYNGEERAKGNILERFSAQQFPDLHSELNLSSLELGDSALYFCASSVRTSGIYEQYFGPGTRLTVT.

About this clone itself: In this CDR3 the conserved last residue, phenylalanine or tryptophan, is missing, so a read error is likely. Because the CDR3's place on the DNA is in doubt, the DNA is left out and the CDR3 is given as listed by TCRdb. J is TRBJ1-2 and V is TRBV18. The CDR3 adds up to 13 amino acids, both ends counted. Germline CDR1 and CDR2: KGHSH and LQKENI. CDR3 sequence reads: CASSPSGQGSHLL.

This chain joins TRBV6-4 and TRBJ2-7, with 8 bases that match TRBD2. The CDR3 runs to 14 residues. Germline V gives CDR1 MRHNA, CDR2 SNTAGT. The V gene end was trimmed by 2 bases and the J gene end by 6 bases; junction bases not matched to a gene: 6. The CDR3 nucleotides are TGTGCCAGCAGTGACCGGCGGGAGGATCTCGAGCAGTACTTC. Translated, it gives CASSDRREDLEQYF.

CDR3 nucleotides: TGTGCCAGCAGCGTAGCCCGTCAGGGGGGGGTTGACTACAATGAGCAGTTCTTC. Translating gives CASSVARQGGVDYNEQFF. The chain couples TRBV9 to TRBJ2-1; D possibly matches TRBD1 or TRBD2 (7 bases each). The germline V gene has CDR1 SGDLS and CDR2 YYNGEE. V lost 0 bases and J 3 bases, leaving 19 bases between the germline ends. The CDR3 sequence is 18 residues long.

J is TRBJ2-3 and V is TRBV7-3; the match to TRBD2 covers 10 bases. The ends lost 5 bases at V and 8 bases at J; junction bases unmatched: 7. Germline-derived CDR1 and CDR2 are SGHTA and FQGTGA. The CDR3 is 14 amino acids. Written as DNA, the CDR3 is TGTGCCAGCAGCCCAGGGTTAGCGGGAGGTACGCAGTATTTT. This sequence encodes CASSPGLAGGTQYF.